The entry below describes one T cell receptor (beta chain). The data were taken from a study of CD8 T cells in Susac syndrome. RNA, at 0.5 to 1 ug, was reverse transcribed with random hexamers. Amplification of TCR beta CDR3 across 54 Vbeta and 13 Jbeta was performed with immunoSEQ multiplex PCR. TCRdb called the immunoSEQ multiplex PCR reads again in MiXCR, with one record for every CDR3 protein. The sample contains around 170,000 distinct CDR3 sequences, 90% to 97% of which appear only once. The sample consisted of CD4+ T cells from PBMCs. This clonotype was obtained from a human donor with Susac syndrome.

CDR3 DNA sequence: TGTGCCAGCAGTAAAAGGGGACAGTACGTAGATACGCAGTATTTT. Protein: CASSKRGQYVDTQYF. The chain combines TRBV11-2 with TRBJ2-3, with 7 bases lining up with TRBD1. Germline lookup yields CDR1 SGHAT and CDR2 FQNNGV. V was pared by 6 bases and J by 5 bases, with 11 bases of the junction left unmatched. The CDR3 loop spans 15 amino acids.